The rows below give T cell receptor beta chains drawn from one sample of a study of T cells in localized non-small cell lung cancer. Only in-frame clones appear in the TCRdb table, and some are missing; sequencing was by immunoSEQ multiplex PCR. There are about 24,000 clones in the sample; over 75% occur only once, and over 25% lies in the top ten. Material: peripheral blood, obtained before any cancer treatment. All receptors derive from a male donor at least 60 years old with stage I squamous cell lung carcinoma. Each CDR3 is given with its conserved first and last residue. D genes are given only for firm matches. Expanded clones are given a class, and other clones once, few, many or no size at all.

>once|TRBJ1-3|TRBV5-1|.|15
TGCGCCAGCAGCTTGGATGGGAGCTCTGGAAACACCATATATTTT
CASSLDGSSGNTIYF
>once|TRBJ1-2|TRBV5-6|.|12
TGTGCCAGCAGCTTATTCGGGGGAGGCTACACCTTC
CASSLFGGGYTF
>.|TRBJ2-1|TRBV13|.|14
TGTGCCAGCAGCTTACGAGTTCCCCCCCATGAGCAGTTCTTC
CASSLRVPPHEQFF
>.|TRBJ1-5|TRBV7-2|TRBD1|13
TGTGCCAGCAGCTCGGACAGGGCTTTGTCCCAGCATTTT
CASSSDRALSQHF
>.|TRBJ1-5|TRBV6-6|.|14
TGTGCCAGCAGTTTACAGGTTAGCAATCAGCCCCAGCATTTT
CASSLQVSNQPQHF
>medium-sized|TRBJ2-5|TRBV27|.|12
TGTGCCAGCTGGGGAAAGGAAGAGACCCAGTACTTC
CASWGKEETQYF
>.|TRBJ1-4|TRBV11-2|.|16
TGTGCCAGCAGCTTAATGCTCGGAACAGGCGGTGAAAAACTGTTTTTT
CASSLMLGTGGEKLFF
>.|TRBJ2-2|TRBV5-4|.|13
TGTGCCAGCAGCTTGAGGGTCACCGGGGAGCTGTTTTTT
CASSLRVTGELFF
>.|TRBJ2-2|TRBV18|TRBD2|17
TGTGCCAGCTCACCTCCAAGCGGGAGGGTTAACACCGGGGAGCTGTTTTTT
CASSPPSGRVNTGELFF
>.|TRBJ1-1|TRBV4-1|.|14
TGCGCCAGCAGCCTGCTGGGGGGGCGCGCGGTTACTTTCTTT
CASSLLGGRAVTFF
>.|TRBJ1-2|TRBV6-5|.|12
TGTGCCAGCAGTTTACAGGGACGGGGCTACACCTTC
CASSLQGRGYTF
>once|TRBJ2-7|TRBV5-1|TRBD1|15
TGCGCCAGCAGCTTGGAGGGGGCCAGGGGGTCCGAGCAGTACTTC
CASSLEGARGSEQYF
>.|TRBJ2-7|TRBV4-3|.|13
TGCGCCAGCAGCCAAGACCTGGGAGGCGAGCAGTACTTC
CASSQDLGGEQYF
>.|TRBJ1-1|TRBV5-8|TRBD1|15
TGTGCCAGCAGCTTCATCGGACAGGCGAACACTGAAGCTTTCTTT
CASSFIGQANTEAFF
>.|TRBJ2-7|TRBV5-6|TRBD2|13
TGTGCCAGCAGCCTTCTAGCGGGAGACAAGCAGTACTTC
CASSLLAGDKQYF
>.|TRBJ1-5|TRBV6-5|.|15
TGTGCCAGCAGTGCCGGGGGATATAGCAATCAGCCCCAGCATTTT
CASSAGGYSNQPQHF
>.|TRBJ1-3|TRBV7-2|.|16
TGTGCCAGCAGCTCCGGGGGGTGGAGCTCTGGAAACACCATATATTTT
CASSSGGWSSGNTIYF
>.|TRBJ1-1|TRBV7-3|TRBD1|13
TGTGCCAGCAGCTTTGACAGGGGCACTGAAGCTTTCTTT
CASSFDRGTEAFF
>few|TRBJ2-2|TRBV5-1|.|16
TGCGCCAGCAGCTTGGCCCTCCAGGGTAACACCGGGGAGCTGTTTTTT
CASSLALQGNTGELFF
>.|TRBJ2-1|TRBV2|TRBD1|16
TGTGCCAGCAGCCCCGGGACAGGGGTAGGGTACAATGAGCAGTTCTTC
CASSPGTGVGYNEQFF
>.|TRBJ2-1|TRBV7-9|.|14
TGTGCCAGCAGCTTCACAGGTCTGCATAAGGGGCAGTTCTTC
CASSFTGLHKGQFF
>.|TRBJ2-7|TRBV9|TRBD2|16
TGTGCCAGCAGCGTTATCGGGACTAGCGGGATTCTCGAGCAGTACTTC
CASSVIGTSGILEQYF
>once|TRBJ2-7|TRBV11-3|.|14
TGTGCCAGCAGCCCCTGGCAGGAATACTACGAGCAGTACTTC
CASSPWQEYYEQYF
>.|TRBJ2-7|TRBV6-5|.|13
TGTGCCAGCAGTTACTTTCGGCGGGGCGAGCAGTACTTC
CASSYFRRGEQYF
>.|TRBJ1-5|TRBV19|TRBD1|16
TGTGCCAGTAGTGGGGACAGGGAACGCGGCAATCAGCCCCAGCATTTT
CASSGDRERGNQPQHF
>.|TRBJ1-6|TRBV5-1|.|15
TGCGCCAGCAGCTTAACAGGCTCCTATAATTCACCCCTCCACTTT
CASSLTGSYNSPLHF
>.|TRBJ1-1|TRBV14|.|13
TGTGCCAGCAGCCAATTGAGGAACACTGAAGCTTTCTTT
CASSQLRNTEAFF
>.|TRBJ2-1|TRBV6-5|TRBD1|15
TGTGCCAGCAGTAGAACAGGGGATCTCTACAATGAGCAGTTCTTC
CASSRTGDLYNEQFF
>.|TRBJ2-7|TRBV13|.|14
TGTGCCAGCAGCCCGGACACTTTCTCCTACGAGCAGTACTTC
CASSPDTFSYEQYF
>.|TRBJ1-6|TRBV6-6|.|15
TGTGCCAGCCTCCCCAGGGCATCGGATAATTCACCCCTCCACTTT
CASLPRASDNSPLHF
>few|TRBJ2-1|TRBV5-1|.|14
TGCGCCAGCAGCGAAAGGAGTAGGGGCAATGAGCAGTTCTTC
CASSERSRGNEQFF
>.|TRBJ1-3|TRBV9|.|14
TGTGCCAGCAGCGCGGACGGGGAAGGAAACACCATATATTTT
CASSADGEGNTIYF
>.|TRBJ1-2|TRBV6-5|.|15
TGTGCCAGCAGTTACTCGAGGAGGACAGAGTATGGCTACACCTTC
CASSYSRRTEYGYTF
>.|TRBJ1-2|TRBV5-1|.|12
TGCGCCAGCAGCTTGCAGAGGGATGGCTACACCTTC
CASSLQRDGYTF
>.|TRBJ2-1|TRBV11-3|TRBD2|16
TGTGCCAGCAGCTCCTCCGTCGGGGGGGGCCACAATGAGCAGTTCTTC
CASSSSVGGGHNEQFF
>.|TRBJ1-6|TRBV19|.|15
TGTGCCAGTATAAGTGGGACGGCGGCGAATTCACCCCTCCACTTT
CASISGTAANSPLHF
>.|TRBJ2-5|TRBV6-6|.|13
TGTGCCAGCAGTTATATGGATTGGGAGACCCAGTACTTC
CASSYMDWETQYF
>.|TRBJ1-4|TRBV9|.|17
TGTGCCAGCAGCGTAGAAGGGATGATGGGAACTAATGAAAAACTGTTTTTT
CASSVEGMMGTNEKLFF
>.|TRBJ1-5|TRBV10-3|.|15
TGTGCCATCAGTCTGGACAGCGGCGCTGAAGCGCCCCAGCATTTT
CAISLDSGAEAPQHF
>.|TRBJ2-1|TRBV29-1|TRBD2|13
TGCAGCGCGAAGCGGGGGGGATACAATGAGCAGTTCTTC
CSAKRGGYNEQFF
>.|TRBJ2-3|TRBV30|TRBD2|16
TGTGCCTGGAGTCTCAACGTCCCGGGACTAGCCGATACGCAGTATTTT
CAWSLNVPGLADTQYF
>.|TRBJ1-5|TRBV7-9|.|15
TGTGCCAGCAGCTTAGGGGGATATAGCAATCAGCCCCAGCATTTT
CASSLGGYSNQPQHF
>.|TRBJ2-3|TRBV5-1|.|14
TGCGCCAGCAGGCTAGCGCCTAGCACAGATACGCAGTATTTT
CASRLAPSTDTQYF
>.|TRBJ2-7|TRBV5-1|.|13
TGCGCCAGCAGCTTAGACTCTGCCTACGAGCAGTACTTC
CASSLDSAYEQYF
>.|TRBJ1-1|TRBV5-6|.|14
TGTGCCAGCAGCCCCGGGACACTGAACACTGAAGCTTTCTTT
CASSPGTLNTEAFF
>.|TRBJ2-7|TRBV30|TRBD1|13
TGTGCCTGGAGAGGGACAGACCCTGGGGAGCAGTACTTC
CAWRGTDPGEQYF
>.|TRBJ2-2|TRBV7-9|.|14
TGTGCCGGACGCCGACCAACTGGGGCCGGGGAGCTGTTTTTT
CAGRRPTGAGELFF
>.|TRBJ1-1|TRBV6-5|.|11
TGTGCCAGCAGTAAAGGGCCCGGGGCTTTCTTT
CASSKGPGAFF
>.|TRBJ1-1|TRBV5-1|.|13
TGCGCCAGCAGCTTACCAGGGAACACTGAAGCTTTCTTT
CASSLPGNTEAFF
>.|TRBJ1-1|TRBV27|.|13
TGTGCCAGCAGACGGGGCGCCGGTACTGAAGCTTTCTTT
CASRRGAGTEAFF
>.|TRBJ2-2|TRBV6-1|TRBD2|15
TGTGCCAGCACTTTTAGCGGGACGAACACCGGGGAGCTGTTTTTT
CASTFSGTNTGELFF
>once|TRBJ2-3|TRBV6-6|.|15
TGTGCCAGCAGTTATGCCGGACAGATCACAGATACGCAGTATTTT
CASSYAGQITDTQYF
>.|TRBJ2-1|TRBV5-4|TRBD2|15
TGTGCCAGCAGCCCGAAGCGTACTAGCGCCAATGAGCAGTTCTTC
CASSPKRTSANEQFF
>.|TRBJ2-5|TRBV7-2|.|13
TGTGCCAGCAGCCACCGGGGACAAGAGACCCAGTACTTC
CASSHRGQETQYF
>.|TRBJ2-1|TRBV7-6|.|13
TGTGCCAGCAGCCCCTGGGGGCACAATGAGCAGTTCTTC
CASSPWGHNEQFF
>.|TRBJ1-5|TRBV15|.|13
TGTGCCACCAGCAGAGATTGGCGTCAGCCCCAGCATTTT
CATSRDWRQPQHF
>.|TRBJ1-5|TRBV2|TRBD1|13
TGTGCCAGCAGCTGGACAGGGGATCAGCCCCAGCATTTT
CASSWTGDQPQHF